This TCR beta chain was profiled in a study of blood T cell repertoires in COVID-19 (dated by TCRdb to the early 2020s). Regarding the study in general: Samples from collaborators originated in the United States, Italy and Spain and spanned both the acute and convalescent phases of COVID-19. The sample metadata nearly always contained a de-identified subject ID, COVID-19 status, age in years and sex. The samples were drawn from the first 160 participants of the ongoing ImmuneRACE study and from 950 to 1,500 subjects provided by 6 global collaborators. The material from the prospective study consisted of cDNA or gDNA derived from T cells, B-cell-depleted T cells, or PBMCs. Where available, HLA class I and class II types were taken from metadata supplied by the sample provider and were not determined by assay-based typing. A freely available public database, intended as a resource for researchers studying the immune response to SARS-CoV-2, is where the repertoires were released. Deeply sampled blood TCRbeta repertoires from subjects exposed to, actively infected with, or recovered from COVID-19 were included in the dataset. What the authors observed across the whole study: The amount of clinical and demographic metadata varied by source and participant and was provided uncurated.

TCRbeta CDR3 regions were amplified from genomic DNA using the immunoSEQ Assay, a bias-controlled multiplex PCR. Processing in the source paper ran as follows. The number of nucleated cells in each sample was estimated from the amplification of reference gene primers within the assay. Sequence reads were collapsed and filtered to measure the absolute abundance of every unique TCRbeta CDR3 rearrangement. For each sample, productive Simpson clonality was calculated by taking the square root of Simpson's diversity index across productive rearrangements. Sourced from immuneACCESS, this table was stored by TCRdb with only in-frame sequences that have V and J called. A share of the clones is absent; for the studies checked, an unresolved V gene accounts for under half, and the remainder has no known explanation. V, J and clone size are taken as reported in that table, and D and trimming were inferred from the DNA itself. Present in this sample are fewer than 400,000 clones, around 84% of which were seen just once. The ten largest clones represent roughly 3.6% of the sample.

Notes on this clone: It has no known antigen specificity. No quality values exist for individual bases; no much larger clone is one base distant.

Each collaborating institution followed its own protocols to collect whole blood in K2EDTA tubes. For TCRbeta analysis, collaborators shipped samples in one of three forms: frozen whole blood, isolated PBMCs, or DNA extracted from either of those sample types. The trim is 6 bases for V and 0 bases for J, with a gap of 15 bases between the germline ends. From cysteine to phenylalanine, the CDR3 is 16 amino acids long. CDR3 DNA only is kept here, 48 bases in frame from base 1. For CDR1 and CDR2, the germline V gene lists SGHTA and FQGNSA. The clonotype originates from a woman between 18 and 29 years old with acute or convalescent COVID-19. What was sequenced was peripheral blood. Here the chain combines TRBV7-2 and TRBJ2-1; TRBD2 is possibly the D segment (6 matching bases). Here is the DNA: TGTGCCAGCAGTCCCCAGCGGGTAAGCTCCTACAATGAGCAGTTCTTC. This is translated as CASSPQRVSSYNEQFF.